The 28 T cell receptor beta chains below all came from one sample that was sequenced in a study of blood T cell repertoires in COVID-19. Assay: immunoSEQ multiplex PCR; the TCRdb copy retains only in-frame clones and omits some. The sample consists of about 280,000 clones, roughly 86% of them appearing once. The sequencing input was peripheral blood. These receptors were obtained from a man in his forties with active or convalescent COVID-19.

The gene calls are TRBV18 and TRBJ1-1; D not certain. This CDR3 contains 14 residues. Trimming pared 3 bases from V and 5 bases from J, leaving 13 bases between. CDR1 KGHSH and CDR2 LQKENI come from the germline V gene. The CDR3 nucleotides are TGTGCCAGCTCACCGGAGGTGTGGTCGACTGAAGCTTTCTTT. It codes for CASSPEVWSTEAFF.

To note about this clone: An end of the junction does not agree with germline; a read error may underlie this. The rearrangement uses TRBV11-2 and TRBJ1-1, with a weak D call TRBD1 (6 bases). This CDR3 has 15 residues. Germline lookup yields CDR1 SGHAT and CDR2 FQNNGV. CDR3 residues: CASSLDPTGTTGAFF. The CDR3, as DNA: TGTGCCAGCAGCTTAGACCCTACAGGGACTACTGGAGCTTTCTTT.

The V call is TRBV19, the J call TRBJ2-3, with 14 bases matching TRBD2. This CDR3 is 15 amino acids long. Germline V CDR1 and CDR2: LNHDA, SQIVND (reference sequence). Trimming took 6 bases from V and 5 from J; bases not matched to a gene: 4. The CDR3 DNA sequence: TGTGCCAGTAGCCCTGGGACTAGCGGGGGAGATACGCAGTATTTT. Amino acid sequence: CASSPGTSGGDTQYF.

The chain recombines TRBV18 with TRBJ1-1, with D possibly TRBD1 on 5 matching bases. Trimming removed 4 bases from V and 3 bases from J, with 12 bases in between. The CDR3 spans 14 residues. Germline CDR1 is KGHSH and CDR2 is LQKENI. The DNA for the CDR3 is TGTGCCAGCTCACAGAGGGGAGGGGACACTGAAGCTTTCTTT. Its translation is CASSQRGGDTEAFF.

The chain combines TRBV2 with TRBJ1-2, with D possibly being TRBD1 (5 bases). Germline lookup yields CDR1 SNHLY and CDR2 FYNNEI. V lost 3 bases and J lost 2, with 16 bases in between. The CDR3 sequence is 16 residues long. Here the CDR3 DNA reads TGTGCCAGCAGTGAGTACCAGGGATCATCCAACTATGGCTACACCTTC. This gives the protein CASSEYQGSSNYGYTF.

CDR3 in DNA: TGTGCCAGCAGTCGGGACTCGGGGAACATTCAGTACTTC. Translation gives CASSRDSGNIQYF. J is TRBJ2-4 and V is TRBV12-3 or TRBV12-4; the D gene is possibly TRBD2 (6 bases). V lost 5 bases and J 7 bases, leaving 12 bases between the germline ends. The CDR3 is 13 amino acids.

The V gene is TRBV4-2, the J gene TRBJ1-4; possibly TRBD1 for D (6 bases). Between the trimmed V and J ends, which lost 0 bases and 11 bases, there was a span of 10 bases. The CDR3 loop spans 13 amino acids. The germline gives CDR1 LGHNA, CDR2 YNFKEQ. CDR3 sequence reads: CASSQDRTAKLFF. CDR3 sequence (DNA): TGTGCCAGCAGCCAAGATCGGACAGCTAAACTGTTTTTT.

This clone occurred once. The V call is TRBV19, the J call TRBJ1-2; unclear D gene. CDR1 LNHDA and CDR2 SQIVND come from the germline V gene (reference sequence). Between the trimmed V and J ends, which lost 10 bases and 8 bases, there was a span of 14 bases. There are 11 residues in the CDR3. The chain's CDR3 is CATLVGLGYTF. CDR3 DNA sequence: TGTGCCACCCTCGTCGGACTAGGCTACACCTTC.

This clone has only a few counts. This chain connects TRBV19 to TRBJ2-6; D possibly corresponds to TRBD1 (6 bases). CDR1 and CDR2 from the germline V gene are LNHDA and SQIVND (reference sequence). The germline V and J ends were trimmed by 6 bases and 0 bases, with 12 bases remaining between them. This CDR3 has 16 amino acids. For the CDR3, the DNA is TGTGCCAGTAGCGTACAGGGAAGCTCTGGGGCCAACGTCCTGACTTTC. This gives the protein CASSVQGSSGANVLTF.

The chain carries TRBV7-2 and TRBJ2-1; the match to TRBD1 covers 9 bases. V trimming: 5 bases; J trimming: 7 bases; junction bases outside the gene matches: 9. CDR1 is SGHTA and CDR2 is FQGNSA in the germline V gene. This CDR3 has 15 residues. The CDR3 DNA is TGTGCCAGCAGCAGACCCGGGACAGGGCTGAATGAGCAGTTCTTC. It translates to CASSRPGTGLNEQFF.

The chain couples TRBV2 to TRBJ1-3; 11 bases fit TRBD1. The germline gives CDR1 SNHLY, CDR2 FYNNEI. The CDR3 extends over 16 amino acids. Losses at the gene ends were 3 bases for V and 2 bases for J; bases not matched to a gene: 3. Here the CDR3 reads CASSDPGQGAGNTIYF. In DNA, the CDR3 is TGTGCCAGCAGTGATCCGGGACAGGGGGCTGGAAACACCATATATTTT.

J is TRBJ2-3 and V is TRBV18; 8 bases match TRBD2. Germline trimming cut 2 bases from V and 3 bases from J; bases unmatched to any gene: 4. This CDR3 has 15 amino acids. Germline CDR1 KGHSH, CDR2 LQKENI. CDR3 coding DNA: TGTGCCAGCTCACCAACGGGAGGGGGTACAGATACGCAGTATTTT. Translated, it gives CASSPTGGGTDTQYF.

The CDR3 protein is CASSGGYNSNQPQHF. CDR3 DNA sequence: TGTGCCAGCAGCGGGGGGTATAATAGCAATCAGCCCCAGCATTTT. This sequence joins TRBV2 and TRBJ1-5; D might be TRBD1 (5 bases). V was trimmed by 6 bases and J by 0 bases, leaving 12 bases between them. CDR1 is SNHLY and CDR2 is FYNNEI in the germline V gene. The CDR3 is 15 residues long.

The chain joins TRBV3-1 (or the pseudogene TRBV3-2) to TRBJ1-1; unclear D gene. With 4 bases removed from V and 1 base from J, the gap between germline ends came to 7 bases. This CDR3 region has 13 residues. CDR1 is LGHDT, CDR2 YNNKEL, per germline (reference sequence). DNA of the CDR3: TGTGCCAGCAGCCCGGAGGGGAACACTGAAGCTTTCTTT. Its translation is CASSPEGNTEAFF.

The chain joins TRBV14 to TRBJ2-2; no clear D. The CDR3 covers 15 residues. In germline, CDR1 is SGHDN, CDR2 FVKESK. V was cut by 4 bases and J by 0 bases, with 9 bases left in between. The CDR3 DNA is TGTGCCAGCAGCCGCAGCCAGGCGAACACCGGGGAGCTGTTTTTT. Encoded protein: CASSRSQANTGELFF.

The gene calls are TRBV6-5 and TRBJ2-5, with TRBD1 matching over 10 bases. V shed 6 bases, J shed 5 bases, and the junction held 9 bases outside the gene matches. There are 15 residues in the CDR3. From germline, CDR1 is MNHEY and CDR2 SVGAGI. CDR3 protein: CASRRQGAAMETQYF. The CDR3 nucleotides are TGTGCCAGCAGGCGACAGGGGGCGGCCATGGAGACCCAGTACTTC.

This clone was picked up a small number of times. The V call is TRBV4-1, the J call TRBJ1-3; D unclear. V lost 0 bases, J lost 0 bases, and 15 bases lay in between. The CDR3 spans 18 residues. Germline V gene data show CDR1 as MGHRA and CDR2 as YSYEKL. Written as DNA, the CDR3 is TGCGCCAGCAGCCAAGACTCAACCGGAGCGGTCTCTGGAAACACCATATATTTT. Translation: CASSQDSTGAVSGNTIYF.

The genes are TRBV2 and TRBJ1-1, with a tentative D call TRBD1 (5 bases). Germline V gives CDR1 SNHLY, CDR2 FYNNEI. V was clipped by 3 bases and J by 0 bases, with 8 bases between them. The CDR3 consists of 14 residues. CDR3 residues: CASSDVTVNTEAFF. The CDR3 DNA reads TGTGCCAGCAGTGACGTGACAGTGAACACTGAAGCTTTCTTT.

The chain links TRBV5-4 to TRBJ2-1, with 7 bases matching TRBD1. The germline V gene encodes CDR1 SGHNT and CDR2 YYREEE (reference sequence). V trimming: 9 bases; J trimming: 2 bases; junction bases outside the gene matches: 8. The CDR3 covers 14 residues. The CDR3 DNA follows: TGTGCCACCACCCCCGGGACAGCCTACAATGAGCAGTTCTTC. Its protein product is CATTPGTAYNEQFF.

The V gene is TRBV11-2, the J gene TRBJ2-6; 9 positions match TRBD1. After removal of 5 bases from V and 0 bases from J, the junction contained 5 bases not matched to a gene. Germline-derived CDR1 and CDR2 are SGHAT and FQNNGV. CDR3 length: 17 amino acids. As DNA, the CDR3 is TGTGCCAGCAGCCAAACAGGGGGCCGCTCTGGGGCCAACGTCCTGACTTTC. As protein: CASSQTGGRSGANVLTF. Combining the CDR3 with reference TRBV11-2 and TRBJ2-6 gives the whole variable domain EAGVAQSPRYKIIEKRQSVAFWCNPISGHATLYWYQQILGQGPKLLIQFQNNGVVDDSQLPKDRFSAERLKGVDSTLKIQPAKLEDSAVYLCASSQTGGRSGANVLTFGAGSRLTVL.

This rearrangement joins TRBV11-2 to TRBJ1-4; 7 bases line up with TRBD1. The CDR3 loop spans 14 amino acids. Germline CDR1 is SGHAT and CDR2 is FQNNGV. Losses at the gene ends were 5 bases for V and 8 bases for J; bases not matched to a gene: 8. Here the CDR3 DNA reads TGTGCCAGCAGCCAGGACAGGCTCAGAGAAAAACTGTTTTTT. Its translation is CASSQDRLREKLFF.

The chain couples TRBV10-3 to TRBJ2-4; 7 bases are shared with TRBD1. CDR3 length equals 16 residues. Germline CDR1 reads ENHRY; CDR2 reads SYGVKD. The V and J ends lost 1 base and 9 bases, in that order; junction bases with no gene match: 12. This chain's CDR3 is CAISELAGTDGGIQYF. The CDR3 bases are TGTGCCATCAGTGAGTTAGCCGGGACAGACGGCGGCATTCAGTACTTC.

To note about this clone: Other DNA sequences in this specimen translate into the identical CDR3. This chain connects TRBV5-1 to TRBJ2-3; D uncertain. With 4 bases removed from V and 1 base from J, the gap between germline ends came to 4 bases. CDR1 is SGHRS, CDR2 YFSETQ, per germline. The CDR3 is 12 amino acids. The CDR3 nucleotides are TGCGCCAGCAGCCGAGGCACAGATACGCAGTATTTT. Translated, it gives CASSRGTDTQYF.

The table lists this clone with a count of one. CDR3 sequence: CASRTRTGSSYEQYF. The CDR3 region has the DNA TGTGCCAGCAGGACAAGGACAGGGAGCTCCTACGAGCAGTACTTC. The gene calls are TRBV2 and TRBJ2-7; the match to TRBD1 covers 8 bases. The V gene end was trimmed by 6 bases and the J gene end by 0 bases; junction bases not matched to a gene: 7. The CDR3 consists of 15 residues. Germline V lookup: CDR1 SNHLY, CDR2 FYNNEI. The full variable domain, with the rest looked up from reference TRBV2 and TRBJ2-7, is EPEVTQTPSHQVTQMGQEVILRCVPISNHLYFYWYRQILGQKVEFLVSFYNNEISEKSEIFDDQFSVERPDGSNFTLKIRSTKLEDSAMYFCASRTRTGSSYEQYFGPGTRLTVT.

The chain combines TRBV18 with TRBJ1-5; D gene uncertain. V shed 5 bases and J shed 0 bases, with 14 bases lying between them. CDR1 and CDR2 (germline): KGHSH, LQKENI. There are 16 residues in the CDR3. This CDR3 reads CASSNMEIVSNQPQHF. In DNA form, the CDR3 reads TGTGCCAGCTCAAACATGGAGATTGTTAGCAATCAGCCCCAGCATTTT. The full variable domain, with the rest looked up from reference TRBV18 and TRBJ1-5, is NAGVMQNPRHLVRRRGQEARLRCSPMKGHSHVYWYRQLPEEGLKFMVYLQKENIIDESGMPKERFSAEFPKEGPSILRIQQVVRGDSAAYFCASSNMEIVSNQPQHFGDGTRLSIL.

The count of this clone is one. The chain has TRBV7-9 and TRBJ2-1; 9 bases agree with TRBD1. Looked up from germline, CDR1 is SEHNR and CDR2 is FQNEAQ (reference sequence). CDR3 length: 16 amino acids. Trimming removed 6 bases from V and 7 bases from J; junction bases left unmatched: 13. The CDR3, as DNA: TGTGCCAGCAGAAAAGCCGGGACAGGGCATGTAAATGAGCAGTTCTTC. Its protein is CASRKAGTGHVNEQFF.

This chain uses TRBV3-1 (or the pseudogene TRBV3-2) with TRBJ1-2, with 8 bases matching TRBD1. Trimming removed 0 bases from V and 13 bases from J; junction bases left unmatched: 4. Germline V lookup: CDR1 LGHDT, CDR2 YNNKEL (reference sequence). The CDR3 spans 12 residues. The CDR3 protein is CASSQEQGGVTF. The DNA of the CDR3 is TGTGCCAGCAGCCAAGAACAGGGGGGAGTCACCTTC.

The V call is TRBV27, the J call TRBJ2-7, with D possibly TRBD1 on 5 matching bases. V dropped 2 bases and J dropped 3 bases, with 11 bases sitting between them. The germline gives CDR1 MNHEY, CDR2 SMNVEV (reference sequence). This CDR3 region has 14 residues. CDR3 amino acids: CASSLRGSHYEQYF. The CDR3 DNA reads TGTGCCAGCAGTTTAAGGGGATCCCACTACGAGCAGTACTTC.